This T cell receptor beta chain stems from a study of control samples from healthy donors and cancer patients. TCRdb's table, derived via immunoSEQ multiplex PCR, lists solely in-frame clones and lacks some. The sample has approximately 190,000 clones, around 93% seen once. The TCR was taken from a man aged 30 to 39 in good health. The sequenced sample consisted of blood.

The CDR3 bases are TGTGCCAGCAGCCAAGACTGGGGACCCCTTACAGCCGGGGAGCTGTTTTTT. It codes for CASSQDWGPLTAGELFF. The chain couples TRBV14 to TRBJ2-2; TRBD1 or TRBD2 may be the D gene (5 bases each). Germline loops: CDR1 SGHDN, CDR2 FVKESK. V was shortened by 0 bases and J by 6 bases, with 17 bases between the two germline ends. This CDR3 comprises 17 residues.